This T cell receptor (beta chain) was observed in a study of patients and donors after allogeneic stem cell transplantation. TCRdb ran MiXCR on the RT-PCR reads and lists one entry per CDR3 protein. Here the sample spans approximately 430,000 distinct CDR3 sequences, roughly 17% being singletons. CDR1 is SGHRS, CDR2 YFSETQ, per germline. This CDR3 has 16 residues. The ends were cut back, 0 bases at V and 2 bases at J, with 14 bases in the middle. This clonotype came up many times. This clonotype was obtained from a human donor who was either an allogeneic HSCT recipient or a stem cell or donor lymphocyte infusion donor (not recorded which). It is not recorded whose cells these are; they may come from a transplant donor. The sequencing sample was made of blood, either unsorted or a sorted T cell fraction (not recorded which). The rearrangement uses TRBV5-1 and TRBJ2-5, with D perhaps TRBD2 (6 bases). CDR3 coding DNA: TGCGCCAGCAGCTTGGACCACGGCGGGACTCAAGAGACCCAGTACTTC. It translates to CASSLDHGGTQETQYF.